This TCR beta chain was sequenced for a study of cytomegalovirus exposure and HLA in healthy donors. Primers for the PCR totalled 60 Vbeta and 13 Jbeta. TCRdb's table, derived via immunoSEQ multiplex PCR, lists solely in-frame clones and lacks some. This repertoire shows over 150,000 clones, approximately 80% found once; its top ten account for under 0.8%. Study-level results: V- and J-gene trimming of TCR beta was linked (in a later analysis) to a missense DCLRE1C variant. Earlier findings revealed that most TCR beta V segments proved productive either about 90% or about 30% of the time. The likely origin of a cluster of highly shared sequence variants was a sequencing artifact.

Comment on this clone: The antigen remains unidentified.

Trimming removed 6 bases from V and 4 bases from J, with 18 bases in between. Germline CDR1 MNHEY, CDR2 SVGAGI. CDR3 length equals 15 residues. The sequenced sample was PBMCs. The origin of this receptor is a boy aged 5-17 years in good health and CMV-seronegative. The chain joins TRBV6-5 to TRBJ1-1; a possible D gene is TRBD1 (6 bases). The CDR3 loop is CASRPETGGFTEAFF. As DNA, the CDR3 is TGTGCCAGCAGACCCGAGACAGGTGGGTTCACTGAAGCTTTCTTT.